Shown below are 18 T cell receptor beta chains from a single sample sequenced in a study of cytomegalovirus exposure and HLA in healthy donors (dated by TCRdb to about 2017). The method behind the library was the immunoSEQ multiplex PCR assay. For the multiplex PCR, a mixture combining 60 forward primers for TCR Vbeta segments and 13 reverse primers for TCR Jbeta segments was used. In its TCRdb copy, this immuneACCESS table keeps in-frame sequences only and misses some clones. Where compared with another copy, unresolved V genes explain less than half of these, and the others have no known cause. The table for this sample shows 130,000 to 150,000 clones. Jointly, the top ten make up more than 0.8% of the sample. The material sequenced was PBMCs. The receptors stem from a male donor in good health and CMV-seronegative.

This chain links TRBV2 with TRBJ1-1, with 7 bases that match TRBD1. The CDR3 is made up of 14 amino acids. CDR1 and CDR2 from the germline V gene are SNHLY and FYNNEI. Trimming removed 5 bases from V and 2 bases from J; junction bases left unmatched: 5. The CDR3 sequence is CASSRRDRNTEAFF. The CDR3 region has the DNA TGTGCCAGCAGTAGGCGGGACAGAAACACTGAAGCTTTCTTT. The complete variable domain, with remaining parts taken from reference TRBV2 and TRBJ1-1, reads EPEVTQTPSHQVTQMGQEVILRCVPISNHLYFYWYRQILGQKVEFLVSFYNNEISEKSEIFDDQFSVERPDGSNFTLKIRSTKLEDSAMYFCASSRRDRNTEAFFGQGTRLTVV.

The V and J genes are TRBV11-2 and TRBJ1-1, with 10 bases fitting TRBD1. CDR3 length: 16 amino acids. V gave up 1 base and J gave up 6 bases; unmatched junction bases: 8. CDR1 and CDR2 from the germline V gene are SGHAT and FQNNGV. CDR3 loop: CASSLVDRGPRAEAFF. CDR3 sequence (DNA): TGTGCCAGCAGCTTAGTAGACAGGGGGCCTAGGGCTGAAGCTTTCTTT.

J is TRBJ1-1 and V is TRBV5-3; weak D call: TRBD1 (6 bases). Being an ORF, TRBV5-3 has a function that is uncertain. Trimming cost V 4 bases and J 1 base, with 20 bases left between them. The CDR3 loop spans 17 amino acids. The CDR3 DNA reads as TGTGCCAGAAGCGATACGGAACCCCAGGGGAAGAACACTGAAGCTTTCTTT. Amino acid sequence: CARSDTEPQGKNTEAFF.

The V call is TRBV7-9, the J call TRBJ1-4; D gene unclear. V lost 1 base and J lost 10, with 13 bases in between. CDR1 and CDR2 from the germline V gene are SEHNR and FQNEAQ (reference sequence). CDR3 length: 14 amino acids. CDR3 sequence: CASSLEGDYGKLFF. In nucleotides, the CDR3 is TGTGCCAGCAGCTTAGAGGGTGACTATGGAAAACTGTTTTTT. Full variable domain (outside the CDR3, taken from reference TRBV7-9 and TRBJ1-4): DTGVSQNPRHKITKRGQNVTFRCDPISEHNRLYWYRQTLGQGPEFLTYFQNEAQLEKSRLLSDRFSAERPKGSFSTLEIQRTEQGDSAMYLCASSLEGDYGKLFFGSGTQLSVL.

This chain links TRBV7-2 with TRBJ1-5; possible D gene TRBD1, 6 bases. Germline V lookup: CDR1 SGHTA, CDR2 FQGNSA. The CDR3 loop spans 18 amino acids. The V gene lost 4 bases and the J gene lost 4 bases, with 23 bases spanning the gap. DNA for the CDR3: TGTGCCAGCAGCTGGGGAAGGGCCAGGGGCGTATCTAATCAGCCCCAGCATTTT. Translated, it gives CASSWGRARGVSNQPQHF.

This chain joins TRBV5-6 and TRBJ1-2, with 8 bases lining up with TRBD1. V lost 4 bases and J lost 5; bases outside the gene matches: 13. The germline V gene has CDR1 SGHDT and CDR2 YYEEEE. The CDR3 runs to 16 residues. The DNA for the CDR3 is TGTGCCAGCAGCCAACAGGGGGGGCGGGCAGATTATGGCTACACCTTC. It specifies CASSQQGGRADYGYTF.

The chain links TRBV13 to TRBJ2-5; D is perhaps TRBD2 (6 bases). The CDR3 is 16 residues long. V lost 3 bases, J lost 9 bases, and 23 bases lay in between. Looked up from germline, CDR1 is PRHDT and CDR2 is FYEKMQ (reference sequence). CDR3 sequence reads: CASSLRREWDVEAQYF. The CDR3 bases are TGTGCCAGCAGCTTGAGGAGGGAGTGGGACGTGGAGGCCCAGTACTTC.

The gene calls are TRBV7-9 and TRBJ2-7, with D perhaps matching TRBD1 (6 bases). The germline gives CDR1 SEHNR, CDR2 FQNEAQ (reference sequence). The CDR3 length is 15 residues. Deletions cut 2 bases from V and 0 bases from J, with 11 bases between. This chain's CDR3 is CASSLSGVSSYEQYF. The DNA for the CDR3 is TGTGCCAGCAGCTTATCAGGGGTCAGCTCCTACGAGCAGTACTTC.

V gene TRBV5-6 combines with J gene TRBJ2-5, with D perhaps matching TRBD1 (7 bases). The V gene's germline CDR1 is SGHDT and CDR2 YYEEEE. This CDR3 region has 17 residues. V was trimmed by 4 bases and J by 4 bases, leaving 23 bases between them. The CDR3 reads CASSKAEEGRGRETQYF. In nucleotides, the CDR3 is TGTGCCAGCAGCAAGGCCGAGGAGGGCAGGGGGAGAGAGACCCAGTACTTC.

The CDR3 sequence: CASSEVRVQGGYTF. The DNA for the CDR3 is TGTGCCAGCAGTGAAGTAAGGGTTCAGGGTGGCTACACCTTC. The chain employs TRBV2 and TRBJ1-2, with a tentative D call TRBD1 (5 bases). CDR1 and CDR2 (germline): SNHLY, FYNNEI. The CDR3 is 14 residues long. Trimming removed 1 base from V and 7 bases from J, with 13 bases in between.

Written as DNA, the CDR3 is TGTGCCAGCAGCGTTGGTGCAGTCACAACGGAAGCTTTCTTT. Translated, it gives CASSVGAVTTEAFF. The gene calls are TRBV9 and TRBJ1-1; D gene ambiguous. The CDR3 has 14 residues. Germline loops: CDR1 SGDLS, CDR2 YYNGEE. Trimming shortened V by 2 bases and J by 8 bases, and 16 bases separated the two germline ends. The whole variable domain, filled in from reference TRBV9 and TRBJ1-1, reads DSGVTQTPKHLITATGQRVTLRCSPRSGDLSVYWYQQSLDQGLQFLIQYYNGEERAKGNILERFSAQQFPDLHSELNLSSLELGDSALYFCASSVGAVTTEAFFGQGTRLTVV.

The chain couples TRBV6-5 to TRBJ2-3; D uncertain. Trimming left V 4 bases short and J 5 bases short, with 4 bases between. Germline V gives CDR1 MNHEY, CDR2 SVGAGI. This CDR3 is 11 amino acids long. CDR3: CASSSLDTQYF. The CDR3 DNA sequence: TGTGCCAGCAGTTCTCTAGATACGCAGTATTTT.

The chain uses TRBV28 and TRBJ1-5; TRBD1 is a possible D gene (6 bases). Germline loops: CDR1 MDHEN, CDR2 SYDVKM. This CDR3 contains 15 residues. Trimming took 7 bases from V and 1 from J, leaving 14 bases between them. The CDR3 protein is CASNPTGRSNQPQHF. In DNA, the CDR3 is TGTGCCAGCAACCCGACAGGCCGGAGCAATCAGCCCCAGCATTTT.

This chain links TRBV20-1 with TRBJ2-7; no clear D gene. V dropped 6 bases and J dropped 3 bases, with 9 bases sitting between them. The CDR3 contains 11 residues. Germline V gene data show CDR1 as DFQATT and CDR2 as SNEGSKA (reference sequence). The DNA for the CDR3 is TGCAGTGCCCTTCGAGGCTACGAGCAGTACTTC. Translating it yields CSALRGYEQYF.

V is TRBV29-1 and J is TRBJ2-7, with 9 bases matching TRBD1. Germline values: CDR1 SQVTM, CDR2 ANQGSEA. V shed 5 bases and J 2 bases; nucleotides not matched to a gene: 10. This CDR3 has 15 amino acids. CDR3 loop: CSVFTGTGTPYEQYF. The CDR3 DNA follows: TGCAGCGTTTTCACCGGGACAGGGACCCCCTACGAGCAGTACTTC.

The CDR3 here is CATSSRTSSYEQYF. DNA of the CDR3: TGTGCCACCAGCAGCCGGACTAGCTCCTACGAGCAGTACTTC. This chain links TRBV15 with TRBJ2-7; 7 nucleotides line up with TRBD2. CDR1 is LNHNV and CDR2 is YYDKDF in the germline V gene (reference sequence). The CDR3 covers 14 residues. V lost 3 bases, J lost 0 bases, and 2 bases stayed unmatched.

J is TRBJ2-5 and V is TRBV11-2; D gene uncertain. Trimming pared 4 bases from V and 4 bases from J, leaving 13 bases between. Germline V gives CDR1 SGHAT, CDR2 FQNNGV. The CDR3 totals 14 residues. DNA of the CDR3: TGTGCCAGCAGCTCCGCGGATGGTCCAGAGACCCAGTACTTC. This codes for CASSSADGPETQYF.

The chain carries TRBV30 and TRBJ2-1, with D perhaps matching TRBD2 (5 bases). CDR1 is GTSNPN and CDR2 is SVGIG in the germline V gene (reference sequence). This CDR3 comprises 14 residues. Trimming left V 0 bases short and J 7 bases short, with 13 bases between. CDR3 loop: CAWSVYGGLNEQFF. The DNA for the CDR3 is TGTGCCTGGAGTGTCTATGGCGGGTTAAATGAGCAGTTCTTC.